This is a list of T cell receptor beta chains from one sample in a study of blood T cell repertoires in COVID-19. Sequencing was performed with immunoSEQ multiplex PCR; in TCRdb, only in-frame clones are kept and a portion is missing. This table holds around 700,000 clones, 90% found once. Sequencing was done on a sample of peripheral blood. These receptors all come from a woman aged 18 to 35 with acute or convalescent COVID-19. The CDR3 runs from the conserved cysteine through the conserved F or W. Fields, in order: clone size, D gene, J gene, V gene, CDR3 DNA, CDR3 protein. A D gene is named only where the DNA matches it firmly. Expanded clones are given a class, and other clones once, few, many or no size at all.

NA TRBD1 TRBJ1-2 TRBV2 TGTGCCAGCAGGGGACAGGTGCCTAACTATGGCTACACCTTC CASRGQVPNYGYTF
few NA TRBJ1-2 TRBV19 TGTGCCAGTACAGCAGGTTCCTACTATGGCTACACCTTC CASTAGSYYGYTF
once NA TRBJ1-3 TRBV4-3 TGCGCCAGCAGCCCAAAAATGGCAGGGTACGGAAACACCATATATTTT CASSPKMAGYGNTIYF
NA TRBD2 TRBJ2-7 TRBV7-2 TGTGCCAGCAGCTTACTTCCGCCGGGACTAGCGTACGAGCAGTACTTC CASSLLPPGLAYEQYF
once TRBD1 TRBJ1-5 TRBV18 TGTGCCAGCTCACCGATGGAGGACGTTGGCAGGGGGCGTAGGCAGCCCCAGCATTTT CASSPMEDVGRGRRQPQHF
NA TRBD1 TRBJ1-1 TRBV4-1 TGCGCCAGCAGCCGCGGGACAGTGAACACTGAAGCTTTCTTT CASSRGTVNTEAFF
NA TRBD1 TRBJ2-7 TRBV10-3 TGTGCCACCCGATCCGGGACAGACTCTTTCTACGAGCAGTACTTC CATRSGTDSFYEQYF
NA NA TRBJ1-1 TRBV7-2 TGTGCCAGCAGCTTGGGTCCGGGTTTGAACACTGAAGCTTTCTTT CASSLGPGLNTEAFF
once TRBD1 TRBJ1-1 TRBV7-8 TGTGCCAGCAGCGAACGGACAGGTCCTGAAGCTTTCTTT CASSERTGPEAFF
NA TRBD1 TRBJ2-2 TRBV18 TGTGCCAGCTCAGCAACAGGGGCCACAACCGGGGAGCTGTTTTTT CASSATGATTGELFF
NA TRBD1 TRBJ1-2 TRBV14 TGTGCCAGCAGCCAAGTGCGCGGACAGGGGGCGGAAGACTATGGCTACACCTTC CASSQVRGQGAEDYGYTF
NA TRBD1 TRBJ1-6 TRBV6-4 TGTGCCAGCAGTGGGCCACTAAGGACAGGGGCTAGGGGGTATAATTCACCCCTCCACTTT CASSGPLRTGARGYNSPLHF
NA TRBD1 TRBJ2-5 TRBV5-1 TGCGCCAGCAGCTTGGCGGGACAGGGACAAGAGACCCAGTACTTC CASSLAGQGQETQYF
NA TRBD1 TRBJ1-2 TRBV12-3/TRBV12-4 TGTGCCAGCAGCCTCGACAGGGTTTATGGCTACACCTTC CASSLDRVYGYTF
NA TRBD1 TRBJ2-7 TRBV5-5 TGTGCCAGCAGCCCAGGGACAGGGGGCCAATACGAGCAGTACTTC CASSPGTGGQYEQYF
NA NA TRBJ2-1 TRBV5-4 TGTGCCAGCAGCTTGGTAGTAGGGACAGAGCAGTTCTTC CASSLVVGTEQFF
NA TRBD1 TRBJ1-5 TRBV27 TGTGCCAGCAGTTTCGGGACAGGGGTTCAGCCCCAGCATTTT CASSFGTGVQPQHF
NA TRBD1 TRBJ1-6 TRBV7-9 TGTGCCAGCAGCGACCCACAGGGGTTCAATTCACCCCTCCACTTT CASSDPQGFNSPLHF
NA TRBD1 TRBJ1-5 TRBV4-1 TGCGCCAGCAGCCAAGGCCCGGGACAGGGGAGCAATCAGCCCCAGCATTTT CASSQGPGQGSNQPQHF
NA NA TRBJ2-1 TRBV11-2 TGTGCCAGCAGCCCCTGGGGGGGGACAGGACTCAATGAGCAGTTCTTC CASSPWGGTGLNEQFF
NA NA TRBJ2-5 TRBV5-1 TGCGCCAGCAGCCCCGGGGAGACCCAGTACTTC CASSPGETQYF
NA NA TRBJ2-2 TRBV6-5 TGTGCCAGCAGTTACTCTGGTCCGAGGACCGGGGAGCTGTTTTTT CASSYSGPRTGELFF
once NA TRBJ2-6 TRBV19 TGTGCCAGTAGTATCTTTGACACTTTCACCATCTCTGGGGCCAACGTCCTGACTTTC CASSIFDTFTISGANVLTF
NA TRBD1 TRBJ2-7 TRBV29-1 TGCAGCGTTTCCGGGACAGGGCGCGAGCAGTACTTC CSVSGTGREQYF
few NA TRBJ1-3 TRBV7-9 TGTGCCAGCAGCTTATTCACTACGGGTGGAAACACCATATATTTT CASSLFTTGGNTIYF
NA NA TRBJ1-4 TRBV9 TGTGCCAGCAGCGTAGCCCAAGGGGTTGGTGAAAAACTGTTTTTT CASSVAQGVGEKLFF
NA TRBD1 TRBJ1-1 TRBV19 TGTGCCAGTAGTATTCCTGGGACAGGGGGCCGGGACACTGAAGCTTTCTTT CASSIPGTGGRDTEAFF
NA TRBD1 TRBJ2-2 TRBV29-1 TGCAGCGTTGAATTTCCAGGGGGCGTATCCGGGGAGCTGTTTTTT CSVEFPGGVSGELFF
NA TRBD2 TRBJ2-4 TRBV4-1 TGCGCCAGCAGCCAAGAACCGGGGGGGTTAGCCAAAAACATTCAGTACTTC CASSQEPGGLAKNIQYF
NA TRBD1 TRBJ1-2 TRBV6-2/TRBV6-3 TGTGCCAGCAGTCGCACAACCGGGACAGGCTATGGCTACACCTTC CASSRTTGTGYGYTF